Given below is one T cell receptor (beta chain) in context. The data belong to a study of blood T cell repertoires in COVID-19. Overall study context: Samples representing acute and convalescent COVID-19 were sourced from the United States, Italy and Spain.

TCRdb's table, derived via immunoSEQ multiplex PCR, lists solely in-frame clones and lacks some. The data contain 300,000 to 350,000 clones, 75% to 90% of them singletons. The V and J ends lost 1 base and 2 bases respectively, with 9 bases between them. Germline lookup yields CDR1 SEHNR and CDR2 FQNEAQ (reference sequence). CDR3 length: 14 amino acids. The clonotype originates from a woman in her forties or fifties with COVID-19, enrolled during active disease. The chain recombines TRBV7-9 with TRBJ2-7; unclear D gene. Sequencing was done on a sample of peripheral blood. The DNA of the CDR3 is TGTGCCAGCAGCTTAGTACGCGTACCCTACGAGCAGTACTTC. This codes for CASSLVRVPYEQYF.